This T cell receptor beta chain derives from a study of control samples from healthy donors and cancer patients. CDR3 length equals 12 residues. J gave up 10 bases and V 5 bases, and 4 bases lay outside the gene matches. Germline V lookup: CDR1 SEHNR, CDR2 FQNEAQ (reference sequence). Data came from immunoSEQ multiplex PCR; TCRdb stores just in-frame clones and leaves some out. Among approximately 41,000 clones listed, less than 95% were seen once. This sequence joins TRBV7-9 and TRBJ2-1; 8 nucleotides agree with TRBD1. The clonotype was recovered from a man aged 55 to 70 in good health. Sequencing used blood. For the CDR3, the DNA is TGTGCCAGCAGCCCAGGGGGCGGAGAGCAGTTCTTC. Protein product: CASSPGGGEQFF.